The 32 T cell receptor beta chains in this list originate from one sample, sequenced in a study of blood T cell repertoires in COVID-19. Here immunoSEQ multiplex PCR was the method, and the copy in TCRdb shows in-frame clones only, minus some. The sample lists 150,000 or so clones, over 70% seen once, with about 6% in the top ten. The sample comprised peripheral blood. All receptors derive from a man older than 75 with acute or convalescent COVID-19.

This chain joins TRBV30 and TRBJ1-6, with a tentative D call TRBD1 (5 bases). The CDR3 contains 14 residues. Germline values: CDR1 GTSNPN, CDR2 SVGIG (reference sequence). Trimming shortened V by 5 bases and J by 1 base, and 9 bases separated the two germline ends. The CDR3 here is CAWAGGSYNSPLHF. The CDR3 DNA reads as TGTGCCTGGGCTGGGGGGTCCTATAATTCACCCCTCCACTTT.

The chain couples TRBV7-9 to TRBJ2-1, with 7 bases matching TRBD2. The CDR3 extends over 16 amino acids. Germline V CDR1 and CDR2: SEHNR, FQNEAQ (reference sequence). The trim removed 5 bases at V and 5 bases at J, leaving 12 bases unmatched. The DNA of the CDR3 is TGTGCCAGCAGCCCCCCCCGGAGGCGGGAGCACAATGAGCAGTTCTTC. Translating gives CASSPPRRREHNEQFF.

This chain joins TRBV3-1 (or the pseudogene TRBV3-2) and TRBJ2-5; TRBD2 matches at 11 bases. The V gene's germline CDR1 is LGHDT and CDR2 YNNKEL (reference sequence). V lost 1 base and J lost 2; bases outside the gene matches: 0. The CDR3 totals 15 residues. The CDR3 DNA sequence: TGTGCCAGCAGCCAAGGACTAGCGGGGCAAGAGACCCAGTACTTC. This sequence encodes CASSQGLAGQETQYF.

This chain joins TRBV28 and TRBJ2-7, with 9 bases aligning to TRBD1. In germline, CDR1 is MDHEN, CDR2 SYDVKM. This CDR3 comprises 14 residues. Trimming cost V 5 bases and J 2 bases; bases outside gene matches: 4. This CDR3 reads CASSTTGGTYEQYF. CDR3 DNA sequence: TGTGCCAGCAGTACGACAGGGGGGACCTACGAGCAGTACTTC.

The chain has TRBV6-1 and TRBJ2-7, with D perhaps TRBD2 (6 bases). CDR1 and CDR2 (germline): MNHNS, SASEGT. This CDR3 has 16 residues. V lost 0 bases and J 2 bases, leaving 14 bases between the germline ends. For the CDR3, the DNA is TGTGCCAGCAGTGAAGCGCGTCTAGCGCATACCTACGAGCAGTACTTC. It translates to CASSEARLAHTYEQYF.

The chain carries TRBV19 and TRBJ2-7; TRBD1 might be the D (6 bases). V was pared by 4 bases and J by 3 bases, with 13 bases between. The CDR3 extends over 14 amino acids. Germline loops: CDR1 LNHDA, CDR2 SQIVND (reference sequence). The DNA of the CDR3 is TGTGCCAGTAGTACGCACGGACAGAGCTACGAGCAGTACTTC. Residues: CASSTHGQSYEQYF.

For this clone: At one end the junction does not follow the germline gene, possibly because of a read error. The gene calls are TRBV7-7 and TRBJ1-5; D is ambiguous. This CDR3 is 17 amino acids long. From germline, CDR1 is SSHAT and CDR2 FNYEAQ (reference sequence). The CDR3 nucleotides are TGTGCTAGCAGCTTAGAGGCGTCGGAGCATAGCAATCAGCCCCAGCATTTT. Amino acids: CASSLEASEHSNQPQHF.

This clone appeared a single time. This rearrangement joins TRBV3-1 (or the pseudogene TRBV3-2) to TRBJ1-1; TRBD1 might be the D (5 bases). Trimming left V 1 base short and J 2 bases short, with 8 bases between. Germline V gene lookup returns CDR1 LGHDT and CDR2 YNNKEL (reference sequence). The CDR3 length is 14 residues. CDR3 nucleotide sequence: TGTGCCAGCAGCCAAGTCCAGGGAAACACTGAAGCTTTCTTT. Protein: CASSQVQGNTEAFF.

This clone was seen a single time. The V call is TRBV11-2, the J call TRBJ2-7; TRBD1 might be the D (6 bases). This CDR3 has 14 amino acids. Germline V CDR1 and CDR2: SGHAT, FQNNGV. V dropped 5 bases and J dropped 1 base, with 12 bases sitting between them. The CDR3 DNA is TGTGCCAGCAGCCCAGGCACAGGGTCCTACGAGCAGTACTTC. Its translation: CASSPGTGSYEQYF.

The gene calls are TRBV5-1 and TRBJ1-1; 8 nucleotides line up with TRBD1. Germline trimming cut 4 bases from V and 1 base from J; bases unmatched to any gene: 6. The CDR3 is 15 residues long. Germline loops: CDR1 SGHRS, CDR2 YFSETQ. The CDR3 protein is CASSQTGTGNTEAFF. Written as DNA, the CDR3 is TGCGCCAGCAGCCAGACCGGGACAGGGAACACTGAAGCTTTCTTT.

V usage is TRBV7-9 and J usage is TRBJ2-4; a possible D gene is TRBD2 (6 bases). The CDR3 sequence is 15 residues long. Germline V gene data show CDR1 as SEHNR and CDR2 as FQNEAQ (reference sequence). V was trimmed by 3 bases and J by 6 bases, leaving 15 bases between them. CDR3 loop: CASSFSGQGGNIQYF. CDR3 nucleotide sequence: TGTGCCAGCAGCTTTTCCGGCCAGGGAGGAAACATTCAGTACTTC.

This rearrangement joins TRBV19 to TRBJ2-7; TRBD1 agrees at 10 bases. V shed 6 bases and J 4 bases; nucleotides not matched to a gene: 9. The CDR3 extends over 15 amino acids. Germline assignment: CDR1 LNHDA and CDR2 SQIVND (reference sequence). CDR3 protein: CASSPSGTGVYEQYF. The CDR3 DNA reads TGTGCCAGTAGCCCCTCCGGGACAGGGGTATACGAGCAGTACTTC.

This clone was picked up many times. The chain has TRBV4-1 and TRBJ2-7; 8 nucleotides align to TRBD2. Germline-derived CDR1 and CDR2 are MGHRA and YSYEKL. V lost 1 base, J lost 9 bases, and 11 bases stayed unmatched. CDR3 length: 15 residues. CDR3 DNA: TGCGCCAGCAGCCAAGGGACCGGGAGGGCCAGTGTGCAGTACTTC. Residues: CASSQGTGRASVQYF.

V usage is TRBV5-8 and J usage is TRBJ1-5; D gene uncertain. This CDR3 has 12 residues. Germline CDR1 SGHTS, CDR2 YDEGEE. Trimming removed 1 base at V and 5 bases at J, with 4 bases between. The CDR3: CASSLQYQPQHF. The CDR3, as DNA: TGTGCCAGCAGCTTGCAATATCAGCCCCAGCATTTT.

The CDR3 nucleotides are TGTGCCAGCAGTGAATTAAAGGGGGCAACAGATACGCAGTATTTT. Translation gives CASSELKGATDTQYF. The chain links TRBV25-1 to TRBJ2-3, with 7 nucleotides matching TRBD1. J was trimmed by 3 bases and V by 1 base; bases with no gene match: 4. The V gene's germline CDR1 is MGHDK and CDR2 SYGVNS. The CDR3 length is 15 residues.

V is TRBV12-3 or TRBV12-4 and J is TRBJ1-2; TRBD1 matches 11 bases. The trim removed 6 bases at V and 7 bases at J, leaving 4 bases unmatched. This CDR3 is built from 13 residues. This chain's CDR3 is CASRPGTGGGYTF. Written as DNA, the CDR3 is TGTGCCAGCAGGCCCGGGACAGGGGGTGGCTACACCTTC.

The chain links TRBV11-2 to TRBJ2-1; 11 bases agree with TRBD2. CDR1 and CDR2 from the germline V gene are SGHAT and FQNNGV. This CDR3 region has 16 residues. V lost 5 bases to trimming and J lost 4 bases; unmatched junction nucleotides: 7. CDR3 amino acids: CASSPRSGGAYNEQFF. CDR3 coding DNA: TGTGCCAGCAGCCCGCGTAGCGGGGGGGCTTACAATGAGCAGTTCTTC.

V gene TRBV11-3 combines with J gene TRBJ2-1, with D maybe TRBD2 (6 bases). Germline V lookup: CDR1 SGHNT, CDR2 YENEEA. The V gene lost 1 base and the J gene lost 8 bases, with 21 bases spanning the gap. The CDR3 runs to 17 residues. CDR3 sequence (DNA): TGTGCCAGCAGCTTAGGATTGGGACTTGCCCGTGGGGATGAGCAGTTCTTC. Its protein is CASSLGLGLARGDEQFF.

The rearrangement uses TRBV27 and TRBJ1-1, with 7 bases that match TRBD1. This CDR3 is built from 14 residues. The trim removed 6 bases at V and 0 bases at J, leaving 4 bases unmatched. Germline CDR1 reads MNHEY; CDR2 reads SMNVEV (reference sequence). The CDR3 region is CASSRDSLNTEAFF. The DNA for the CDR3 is TGTGCCAGCAGCCGGGACAGTTTGAACACTGAAGCTTTCTTT.

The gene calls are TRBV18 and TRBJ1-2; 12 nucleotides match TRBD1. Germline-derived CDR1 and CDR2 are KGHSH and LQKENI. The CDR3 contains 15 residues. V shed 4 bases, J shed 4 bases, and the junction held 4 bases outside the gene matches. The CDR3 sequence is CASSQGTGGAYGYTF. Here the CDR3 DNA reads TGTGCCAGCTCACAGGGGACAGGGGGCGCCTATGGCTACACCTTC.

The CDR3: CAINSGGSYEQFF. In DNA, the CDR3 is TGTGCCATCAATAGCGGGGGTAGCTATGAGCAGTTCTTC. The chain uses TRBV10-3 and TRBJ2-1; TRBD2 agrees at 9 bases. Trimming at V came to 7 bases and at J to 8 bases, leaving 6 bases not matched to a gene. The length of the CDR3 is 13 residues. The germline V gene encodes CDR1 ENHRY and CDR2 SYGVKD.

As DNA, the CDR3 is TGTGCCACCAGCAGACCCGGGACAGGGCTCTACGAGCAGTACTTC. Translating gives CATSRPGTGLYEQYF. The rearrangement links TRBV15 to TRBJ2-7; 9 nucleotides agree with TRBD1. Trimming cost V 2 bases and J 3 bases; bases outside gene matches: 5. The CDR3 contains 15 residues. Looked up from germline, CDR1 is LNHNV and CDR2 is YYDKDF (reference sequence).

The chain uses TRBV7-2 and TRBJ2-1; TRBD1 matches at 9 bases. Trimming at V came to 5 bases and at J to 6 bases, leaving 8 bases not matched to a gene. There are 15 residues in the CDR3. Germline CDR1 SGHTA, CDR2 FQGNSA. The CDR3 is CASSPGQGIFNEQFF. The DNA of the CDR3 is TGTGCCAGCAGCCCGGGACAGGGAATATTCAATGAGCAGTTCTTC.

CDR3 sequence (DNA): TGTGCCAGCAGCTCAACGGGGAAGCGGACAGGGACGGCAGATACGCAGTATTTT. Translating gives CASSSTGKRTGTADTQYF. The V call is TRBV5-4, the J call TRBJ2-3; 8 nucleotides match TRBD1. The V gene's germline CDR1 is SGHNT and CDR2 YYREEE (reference sequence). The CDR3 consists of 18 residues. J lost 4 bases, V lost 3 bases, and 16 bases had no gene match.

DNA of the CDR3: TGTGCCAGCAGTCACCCAACGGGGGAAATCACTGAAGCTTTCTTT. Translation: CASSHPTGEITEAFF. The chain has TRBV6-5 and TRBJ1-1; D is possibly TRBD1 (5 bases). Per germline, CDR1 MNHEY and CDR2 SVGAGI. The V and J ends lost 5 bases and 4 bases respectively, with 17 bases between them. The CDR3 loop spans 15 amino acids.

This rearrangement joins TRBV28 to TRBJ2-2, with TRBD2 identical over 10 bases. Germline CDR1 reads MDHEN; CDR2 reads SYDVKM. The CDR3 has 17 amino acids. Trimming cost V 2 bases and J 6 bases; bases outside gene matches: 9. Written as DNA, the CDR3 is TGTGCCAGCAGTTTAAGTGCTAGCGGGAGTCGGGCCGGGGAGCTGTTTTTT. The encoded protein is CASSLSASGSRAGELFF.

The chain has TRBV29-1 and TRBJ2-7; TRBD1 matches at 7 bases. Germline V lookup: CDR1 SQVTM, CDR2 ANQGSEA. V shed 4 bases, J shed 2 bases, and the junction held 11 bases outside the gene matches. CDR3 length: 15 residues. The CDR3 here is CSVGGTGETAYEQYF. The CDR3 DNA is TGCAGCGTTGGGGGAACAGGGGAAACGGCCTACGAGCAGTACTTC.

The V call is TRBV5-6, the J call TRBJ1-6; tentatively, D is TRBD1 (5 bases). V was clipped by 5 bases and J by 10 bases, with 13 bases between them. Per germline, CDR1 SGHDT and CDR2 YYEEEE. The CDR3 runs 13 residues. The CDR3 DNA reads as TGTGCCAGCAGTCGCGGGAGGGACTCACCCCTCCACTTT. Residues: CASSRGRDSPLHF. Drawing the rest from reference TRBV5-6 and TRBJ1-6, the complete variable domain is DAGVTQSPTHLIKTRGQQVTLRCSPKSGHDTVSWYQQALGQGPQFIFQYYEEEERQRGNFPDRFSGHQFPNYSSELNVNALLLGDSALYLCASSRGRDSPLHFGNGTRLTVT.

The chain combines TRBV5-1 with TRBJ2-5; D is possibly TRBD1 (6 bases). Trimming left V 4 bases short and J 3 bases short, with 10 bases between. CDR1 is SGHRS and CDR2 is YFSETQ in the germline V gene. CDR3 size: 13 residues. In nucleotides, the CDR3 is TGCGCCAGCAGCCAGAGACAGGAAGAGACCCAGTACTTC. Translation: CASSQRQEETQYF.

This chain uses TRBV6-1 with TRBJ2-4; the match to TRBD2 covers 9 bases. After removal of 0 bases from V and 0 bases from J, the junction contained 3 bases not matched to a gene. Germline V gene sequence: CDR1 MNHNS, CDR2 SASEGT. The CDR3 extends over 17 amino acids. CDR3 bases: TGTGCCAGCAGTGAAGCGGAAGCGGGAGGAGCCAAAAACATTCAGTACTTC. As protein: CASSEAEAGGAKNIQYF.

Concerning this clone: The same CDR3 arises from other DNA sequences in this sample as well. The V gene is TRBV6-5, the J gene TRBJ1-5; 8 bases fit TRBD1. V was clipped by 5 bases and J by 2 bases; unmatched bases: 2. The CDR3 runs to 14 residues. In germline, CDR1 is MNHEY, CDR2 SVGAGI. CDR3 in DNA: TGTGCCAGCAGTCAGACAGGGGGCAATCAGCCCCAGCATTTT. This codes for CASSQTGGNQPQHF.

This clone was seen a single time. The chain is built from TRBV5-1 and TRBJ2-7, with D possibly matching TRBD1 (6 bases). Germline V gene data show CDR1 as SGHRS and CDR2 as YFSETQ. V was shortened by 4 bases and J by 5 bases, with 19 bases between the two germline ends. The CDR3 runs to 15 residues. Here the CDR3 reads CASSLQLRGLNEQYF. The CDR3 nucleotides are TGCGCCAGCAGCCTACAGCTCAGGGGATTAAACGAGCAGTACTTC.